These T cell receptor beta chains were read from a single sample in a study of blood T cell repertoires in COVID-19. The repertoire was sequenced with immunoSEQ multiplex PCR; TCRdb's copy has only in-frame clones and lacks some. The table records some 120,000 clones, 75% to 95% of them present only once. The sample comprised peripheral blood. These receptors all stem from a human donor with active COVID-19. The donor label of this sample is uncertain. The CDR3 runs from the conserved cysteine through the conserved F or W. D genes are given only for firm matches. A row's size may be missing; if present it is once, few, many or a size class.

j_gene: TRBJ1-2; d_gene: TRBD1; v_gene: TRBV7-9; abundance: NA; CDR3aa: CASSLVIGTGESKGYTF; CDR3nt: TGTGCCAGCAGCTTAGTAATAGGGACAGGGGAGTCTAAAGGCTACACCTTC
j_gene: TRBJ2-1; d_gene: TRBD2; v_gene: TRBV2; abundance: NA; CDR3aa: CASSEVAGDSYNEQFF; CDR3nt: TGTGCCAGCAGTGAAGTAGCGGGGGACTCCTACAATGAGCAGTTCTTC
j_gene: TRBJ2-5; d_gene: TRBD2; v_gene: TRBV5-1; abundance: once; CDR3aa: CASSSTSGQETQYF; CDR3nt: TGCGCCAGCAGCTCCACTAGCGGACAAGAGACCCAGTACTTC
j_gene: TRBJ1-1; d_gene: NA; v_gene: TRBV5-1; abundance: once; CDR3aa: CASSLQLNTEAFF; CDR3nt: TGCGCCAGCAGCTTACAGCTGAACACTGAAGCTTTCTTT
j_gene: TRBJ2-3; d_gene: NA; v_gene: TRBV6-2/TRBV6-3; abundance: NA; CDR3aa: CASSWLASGGTQYF; CDR3nt: TGTGCCAGCAGTTGGCTAGCGTCGGGTGGTACGCAGTATTTT
j_gene: TRBJ2-1; d_gene: NA; v_gene: TRBV29-1; abundance: NA; CDR3aa: CSVKAYRDYNEQFF; CDR3nt: TGCAGCGTAAAGGCATACCGGGATTACAATGAGCAGTTCTTC
j_gene: TRBJ2-5; d_gene: TRBD2; v_gene: TRBV9; abundance: NA; CDR3aa: CASSVGLAGSETQYF; CDR3nt: TGTGCCAGCAGCGTAGGGTTAGCGGGGTCAGAGACCCAGTACTTC
j_gene: TRBJ1-2; d_gene: TRBD1; v_gene: TRBV15; abundance: NA; CDR3aa: CATSRDRGDSPNYGYTF; CDR3nt: TGTGCCACCAGCAGAGATCGCGGGGACAGCCCTAACTATGGCTACACCTTC
j_gene: TRBJ2-2; d_gene: NA; v_gene: TRBV30; abundance: NA; CDR3aa: CAWSLQGPNTGELFF; CDR3nt: TGTGCCTGGAGTTTACAGGGTCCGAACACCGGGGAGCTGTTTTTT
j_gene: TRBJ1-1; d_gene: NA; v_gene: TRBV28; abundance: NA; CDR3aa: CASSPPRTAYTEAFF; CDR3nt: TGTGCCAGCAGTCCCCCCCGGACAGCATACACTGAAGCTTTCTTT
j_gene: TRBJ2-5; d_gene: NA; v_gene: TRBV7-9; abundance: NA; CDR3aa: CASSLAWAETQYF; CDR3nt: TGTGCCAGCAGCTTAGCGTGGGCGGAGACCCAGTACTTC
j_gene: TRBJ2-7; d_gene: NA; v_gene: TRBV9; abundance: few; CDR3aa: CASSVGGQLGTYEQYF; CDR3nt: TGTGCCAGCAGCGTAGGCGGGCAGTTGGGTACCTACGAGCAGTACTTC
j_gene: TRBJ1-2; d_gene: TRBD1; v_gene: TRBV6-5; abundance: NA; CDR3aa: CASSYSRTGIYGYTF; CDR3nt: TGTGCCAGCAGTTACTCGAGGACAGGGATCTATGGCTACACCTTC
j_gene: TRBJ2-3; d_gene: NA; v_gene: TRBV4-3; abundance: NA; CDR3aa: CASSQDGGGYTDTQYF; CDR3nt: TGCGCCAGCAGCCAAGATGGAGGGGGCTATACAGATACGCAGTATTTT
j_gene: TRBJ2-3; d_gene: NA; v_gene: TRBV28; abundance: NA; CDR3aa: CASSSYTQYF; CDR3nt: TGTGCCAGCAGTTCATATACGCAGTATTTT
j_gene: TRBJ2-5; d_gene: TRBD2; v_gene: TRBV5-4; abundance: NA; CDR3aa: CASKAGPEWGETQYF; CDR3nt: TGTGCCAGCAAAGCGGGGCCCGAATGGGGAGAGACCCAGTACTTC
j_gene: TRBJ1-1; d_gene: NA; v_gene: TRBV19; abundance: once; CDR3aa: CASSFIWRTLNTEAFF; CDR3nt: TGTGCCAGTAGTTTTATTTGGAGAACCTTGAACACTGAAGCTTTCTTT
j_gene: TRBJ2-7; d_gene: TRBD2; v_gene: TRBV7-7; abundance: NA; CDR3aa: CASSLETSAGGEQYF; CDR3nt: TGTGCCAGCAGCTTAGAGACTAGCGCCGGGGGCGAGCAGTACTTC
j_gene: TRBJ2-1; d_gene: TRBD1; v_gene: TRBV6-5; abundance: NA; CDR3aa: CASSSVQGAYNEQFF; CDR3nt: TGTGCCAGCAGTTCCGTACAGGGGGCCTACAATGAGCAGTTCTTC
j_gene: TRBJ2-7; d_gene: NA; v_gene: TRBV9; abundance: NA; CDR3aa: CASSGADRNYEQYF; CDR3nt: TGTGCCAGCAGCGGAGCTGACAGAAACTACGAGCAGTACTTC
j_gene: TRBJ1-5; d_gene: NA; v_gene: TRBV4-1; abundance: NA; CDR3aa: CASSHPARGDSNQPQHF; CDR3nt: TGCGCCAGCAGCCACCCTGCCAGGGGAGATAGCAATCAGCCCCAGCATTTT
j_gene: TRBJ1-4; d_gene: NA; v_gene: TRBV2; abundance: NA; CDR3aa: CASSVLRGQEKLFF; CDR3nt: TGTGCCAGCAGTGTCCTAAGGGGCCAGGAAAAACTGTTTTTT
j_gene: TRBJ1-2; d_gene: NA; v_gene: TRBV5-1; abundance: NA; CDR3aa: CASSLIFGGDNYGYTF; CDR3nt: TGCGCCAGCAGCTTGATCTTTGGGGGGGACAACTATGGCTACACCTTC
j_gene: TRBJ2-7; d_gene: TRBD2; v_gene: TRBV5-6; abundance: NA; CDR3aa: CASSWGLVTYEQYF; CDR3nt: TGTGCCAGCAGCTGGGGACTAGTAACCTACGAGCAGTACTTC
j_gene: TRBJ2-2; d_gene: TRBD2; v_gene: TRBV19; abundance: NA; CDR3aa: CASSKGLAFDTGELFF; CDR3nt: TGTGCCAGTTCCAAAGGACTAGCTTTTGACACCGGGGAGCTGTTTTTT
j_gene: TRBJ2-5; d_gene: TRBD1; v_gene: TRBV7-9; abundance: NA; CDR3aa: CASSGRTGARETQYF; CDR3nt: TGTGCCAGCAGCGGACGGACAGGGGCGCGGGAGACCCAGTACTTC
j_gene: TRBJ1-1; d_gene: NA; v_gene: TRBV10-3; abundance: once; CDR3aa: CAISRGGTEAFF; CDR3nt: TGTGCCATCAGTAGGGGTGGCACTGAAGCTTTCTTT
j_gene: TRBJ2-5; d_gene: NA; v_gene: TRBV28; abundance: NA; CDR3aa: CASSLWSAYQETQYF; CDR3nt: TGTGCCAGCAGTTTATGGTCAGCGTACCAAGAGACCCAGTACTTC
j_gene: TRBJ2-5; d_gene: TRBD1; v_gene: TRBV2; abundance: NA; CDR3aa: CASRDRGQETQYF; CDR3nt: TGTGCCAGCAGAGACAGGGGCCAAGAGACCCAGTACTTC
j_gene: TRBJ2-7; d_gene: NA; v_gene: TRBV19; abundance: many; CDR3aa: CASKRTTQGKQYF; CDR3nt: TGTGCCAGTAAAAGAACGACCCAGGGAAAACAGTACTTC
j_gene: TRBJ1-2; d_gene: TRBD1; v_gene: TRBV6-6; abundance: NA; CDR3aa: CASSHKTGVNYGYTF; CDR3nt: TGTGCCAGCAGTCATAAGACAGGGGTCAACTATGGCTACACCTTC
j_gene: TRBJ2-1; d_gene: TRBD1; v_gene: TRBV7-6; abundance: NA; CDR3aa: CASSLARQGTGNEQFF; CDR3nt: TGTGCCAGCAGCTTAGCACGACAGGGTACAGGGAATGAGCAGTTCTTC
j_gene: TRBJ1-3; d_gene: TRBD1; v_gene: TRBV2; abundance: NA; CDR3aa: CASSEIPGQGSGNTIYF; CDR3nt: TGTGCCAGCAGTGAGATCCCCGGACAGGGGTCTGGAAACACCATATATTTT
j_gene: TRBJ1-2; d_gene: NA; v_gene: TRBV7-2; abundance: NA; CDR3aa: CASSLASTDNYGYTF; CDR3nt: TGTGCCAGCAGCTTAGCGAGTACAGACAACTATGGCTACACCTTC
j_gene: TRBJ1-6; d_gene: NA; v_gene: TRBV13; abundance: NA; CDR3aa: CASSLVSPGPLHF; CDR3nt: TGTGCCAGCAGCTTAGTCTCGCCGGGACCCCTCCACTTT
j_gene: TRBJ1-6; d_gene: NA; v_gene: TRBV9; abundance: NA; CDR3aa: CASSVETGSLSSYNSPLHF; CDR3nt: TGTGCCAGCAGCGTTGAGACAGGTTCTCTGAGCTCCTATAATTCACCCCTCCACTTT
j_gene: TRBJ1-5; d_gene: TRBD1; v_gene: TRBV2; abundance: NA; CDR3aa: CASSAIDRDNQPQHF; CDR3nt: TGTGCCAGCAGTGCCATCGACAGGGACAATCAGCCCCAGCATTTT
j_gene: TRBJ1-1; d_gene: NA; v_gene: TRBV6-2/TRBV6-3; abundance: NA; CDR3aa: CASSYGGVNTEAFF; CDR3nt: TGTGCCAGCAGTTACGGAGGGGTGAACACTGAAGCTTTCTTT
j_gene: TRBJ2-7; d_gene: NA; v_gene: TRBV7-2; abundance: NA; CDR3aa: CASSLGGGLAYEQYF; CDR3nt: TGTGCCAGCAGCTTAGGTGGCGGGTTGGCCTACGAGCAGTACTTC
j_gene: TRBJ1-2; d_gene: NA; v_gene: TRBV4-3; abundance: NA; CDR3aa: CASSQELELSGVYYGYTF; CDR3nt: TGCGCCAGCAGCCAAGAACTTGAGCTGTCAGGGGTCTACTATGGCTACACCTTC
j_gene: TRBJ2-7; d_gene: TRBD1; v_gene: TRBV7-6; abundance: NA; CDR3aa: CASSSRQGKILGEQYF; CDR3nt: TGTGCCAGCAGCTCCCGACAGGGGAAGATTTTGGGCGAGCAGTACTTC
j_gene: TRBJ2-3; d_gene: TRBD2; v_gene: TRBV6-2/TRBV6-3; abundance: NA; CDR3aa: CASSPGRTSGGTDTQYF; CDR3nt: TGTGCCAGCAGCCCTGGACGGACTAGCGGGGGGACAGATACGCAGTATTTT
j_gene: TRBJ2-3; d_gene: TRBD2; v_gene: TRBV9; abundance: NA; CDR3aa: CASSVTAGGLTDTQYF; CDR3nt: TGTGCCAGCAGCGTAACAGCGGGGGGCCTCACAGATACGCAGTATTTT
j_gene: TRBJ1-4; d_gene: TRBD1; v_gene: TRBV4-3; abundance: NA; CDR3aa: CASSHTGVWGSSEKLFF; CDR3nt: TGCGCCAGCAGCCACACAGGGGTATGGGGTAGTAGTGAAAAACTGTTTTTT
j_gene: TRBJ1-2; d_gene: NA; v_gene: TRBV28; abundance: NA; CDR3aa: CASRAGTNYGYTF; CDR3nt: TGTGCCAGCAGGGCCGGGACAAACTATGGCTACACCTTC
j_gene: TRBJ1-6; d_gene: TRBD1; v_gene: TRBV19; abundance: NA; CDR3aa: CASSVTGDNSPLHF; CDR3nt: TGTGCCAGTAGTGTTACAGGGGATAATTCACCCCTCCACTTT
j_gene: TRBJ1-6; d_gene: NA; v_gene: TRBV19; abundance: once; CDR3aa: CASSIERGNSPLHF; CDR3nt: TGTGCCAGTAGTATAGAGCGAGGTAATTCACCCCTCCACTTT
j_gene: TRBJ1-4; d_gene: TRBD1; v_gene: TRBV11-2; abundance: NA; CDR3aa: CASSPGQGVEKLFF; CDR3nt: TGTGCCAGCAGCCCCGGACAGGGAGTCGAAAAACTGTTTTTT
j_gene: TRBJ2-2; d_gene: NA; v_gene: TRBV19; abundance: NA; CDR3aa: CASGGTQNTGELFF; CDR3nt: TGTGCCAGTGGGGGCACTCAGAACACCGGGGAGCTGTTTTTT
j_gene: TRBJ2-2; d_gene: NA; v_gene: TRBV7-9; abundance: NA; CDR3aa: CASTKSTSPTGELFF; CDR3nt: TGTGCCAGCACCAAATCGACTAGTCCCACCGGGGAGCTGTTTTTT
j_gene: TRBJ2-1; d_gene: NA; v_gene: TRBV11-2; abundance: NA; CDR3aa: CASSFEGTYEQFF; CDR3nt: TGTGCCAGCAGCTTTGAGGGTACGTATGAGCAGTTCTTC